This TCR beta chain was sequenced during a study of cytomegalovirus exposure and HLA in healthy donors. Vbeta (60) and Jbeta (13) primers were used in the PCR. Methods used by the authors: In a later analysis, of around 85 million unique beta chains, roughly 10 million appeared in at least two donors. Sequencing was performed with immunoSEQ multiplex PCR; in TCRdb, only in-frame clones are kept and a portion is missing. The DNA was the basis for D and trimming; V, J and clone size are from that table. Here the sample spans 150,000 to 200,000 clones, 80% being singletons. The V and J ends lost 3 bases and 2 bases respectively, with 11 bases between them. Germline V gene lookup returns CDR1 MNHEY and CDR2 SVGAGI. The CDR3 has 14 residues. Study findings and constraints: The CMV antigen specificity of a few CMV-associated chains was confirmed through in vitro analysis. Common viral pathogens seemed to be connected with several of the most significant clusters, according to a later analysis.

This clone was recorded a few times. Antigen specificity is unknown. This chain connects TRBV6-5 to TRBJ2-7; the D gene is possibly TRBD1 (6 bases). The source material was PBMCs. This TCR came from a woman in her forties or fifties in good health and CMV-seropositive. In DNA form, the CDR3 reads TGTGCCAGCAGTTATAAAGGGGGTGCCTACGAGCAGTACTTC. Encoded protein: CASSYKGGAYEQYF.